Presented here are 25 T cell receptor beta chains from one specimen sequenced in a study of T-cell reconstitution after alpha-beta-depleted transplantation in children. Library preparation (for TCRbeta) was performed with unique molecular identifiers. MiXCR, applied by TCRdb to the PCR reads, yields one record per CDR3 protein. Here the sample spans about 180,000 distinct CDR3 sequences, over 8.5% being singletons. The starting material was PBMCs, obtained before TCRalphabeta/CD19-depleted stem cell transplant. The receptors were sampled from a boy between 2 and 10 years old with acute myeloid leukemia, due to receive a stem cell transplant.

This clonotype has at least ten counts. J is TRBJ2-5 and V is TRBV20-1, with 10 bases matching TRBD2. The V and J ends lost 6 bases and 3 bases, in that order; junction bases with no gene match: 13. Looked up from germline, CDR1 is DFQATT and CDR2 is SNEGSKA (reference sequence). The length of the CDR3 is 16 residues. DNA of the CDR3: TGCAGTGCAGAAGACCCACTAGCGGGGTCTAAAGAGACCCAGTACTTC. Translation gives CSAEDPLAGSKETQYF.

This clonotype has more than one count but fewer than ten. CDR3 nucleotide sequence: TGTGCCAGCAGTTACGGAGGAGCGGGAGGGAGCTCCTACAATGAGCAGTTCTTC. Residues: CASSYGGAGGSSYNEQFF. The rearrangement joins TRBV11-1 to TRBJ2-1; TRBD2 matches 10 bases. The CDR3 is 18 amino acids. Trimming at V came to 6 bases and at J to 0 bases, leaving 11 bases not matched to a gene. The germline CDR1 and CDR2 sequences are SGHAT and FQDESV (reference sequence).

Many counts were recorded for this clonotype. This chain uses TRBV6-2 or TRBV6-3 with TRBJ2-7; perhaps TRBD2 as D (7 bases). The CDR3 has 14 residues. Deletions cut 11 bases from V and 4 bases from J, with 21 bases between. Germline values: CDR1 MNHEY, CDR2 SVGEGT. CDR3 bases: TGTGCCGCGTCGGGGGGCTCATTCCTTTACGAGCAGTACGTC. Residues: CAASGGSFLYEQYV.

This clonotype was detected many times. This chain's CDR3 is CASSWVTGGDLETQYF. CDR3 bases: TGTGCCAGCAGCTGGGTGACAGGGGGCGACTTGGAGACCCAGTACTTC. V gene TRBV5-4 combines with J gene TRBJ2-5; TRBD1 matches at 10 bases. Germline V gives CDR1 SGHNT, CDR2 YYREEE (reference sequence). The junction had 10 bases not matched to a gene; V was cut back by 3 bases and J by 5 bases. CDR3 length: 16 residues.

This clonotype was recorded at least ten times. The CDR3 DNA is TGTGCCAGCAGCCACAGCCCGGGGAATAATTCACCCCTCCACTTT. Amino acids: CASSHSPGNNSPLHF. The chain employs TRBV4-2 and TRBJ1-6; D is unresolved. The V gene's germline CDR1 is LGHNA and CDR2 YNFKEQ. The CDR3 sequence is 15 residues long. V dropped 3 bases and J dropped 5 bases, with 11 bases sitting between them.

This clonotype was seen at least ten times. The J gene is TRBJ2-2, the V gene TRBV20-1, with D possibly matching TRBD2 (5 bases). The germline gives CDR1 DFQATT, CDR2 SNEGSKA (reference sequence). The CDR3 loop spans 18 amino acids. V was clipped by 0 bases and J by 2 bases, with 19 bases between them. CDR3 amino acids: CSARDDEWRIKNTGELFF. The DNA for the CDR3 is TGCAGTGCTAGAGATGATGAATGGAGGATAAAAAACACCGGGGAGCTGTTTTTT.

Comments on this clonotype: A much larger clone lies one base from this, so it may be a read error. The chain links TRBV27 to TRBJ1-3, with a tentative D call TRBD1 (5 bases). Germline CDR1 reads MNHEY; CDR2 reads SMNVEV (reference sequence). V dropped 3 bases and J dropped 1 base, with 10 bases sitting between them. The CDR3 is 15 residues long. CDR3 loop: CASSFMGDSGNTIYF. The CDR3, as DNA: TGTGCCAGCAGTTTCATGGGGGATTCTGGAAACACCATATATTTT.

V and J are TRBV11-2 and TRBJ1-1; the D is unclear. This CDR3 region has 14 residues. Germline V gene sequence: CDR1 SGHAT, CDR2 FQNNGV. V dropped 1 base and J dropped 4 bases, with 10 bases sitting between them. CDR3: CASSLVRRATEAFF. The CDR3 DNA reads TGTGCCAGCAGCTTAGTCAGGAGGGCCACTGAAGCTTTCTTT.

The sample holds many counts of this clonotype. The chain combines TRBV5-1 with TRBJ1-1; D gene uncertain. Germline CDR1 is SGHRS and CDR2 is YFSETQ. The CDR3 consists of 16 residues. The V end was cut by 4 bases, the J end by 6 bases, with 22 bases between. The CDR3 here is CASSRDSLPEDPEAFF. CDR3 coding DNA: TGCGCCAGCAGCCGCGATAGCCTCCCAGAAGACCCTGAAGCTTTCTTT.

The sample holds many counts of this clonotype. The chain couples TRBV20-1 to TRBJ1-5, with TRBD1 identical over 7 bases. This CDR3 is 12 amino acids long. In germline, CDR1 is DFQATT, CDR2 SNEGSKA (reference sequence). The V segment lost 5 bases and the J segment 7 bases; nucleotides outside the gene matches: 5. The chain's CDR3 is CSARQGSQPQHF. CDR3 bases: TGCAGTGCTCGACAGGGTTCGCAGCCCCAGCATTTT.

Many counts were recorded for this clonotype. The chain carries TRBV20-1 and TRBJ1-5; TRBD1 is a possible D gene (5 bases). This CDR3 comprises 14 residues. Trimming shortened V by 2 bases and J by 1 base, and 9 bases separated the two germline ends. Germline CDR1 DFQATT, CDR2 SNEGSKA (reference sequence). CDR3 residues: CSARRGPSNQPQHF. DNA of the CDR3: TGCAGTGCTAGAAGGGGCCCGAGCAATCAGCCCCAGCATTTT.

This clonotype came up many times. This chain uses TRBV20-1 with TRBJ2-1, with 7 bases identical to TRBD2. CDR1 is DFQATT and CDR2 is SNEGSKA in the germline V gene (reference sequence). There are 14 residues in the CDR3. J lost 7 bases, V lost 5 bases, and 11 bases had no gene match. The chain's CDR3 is CSALKGTIGNEQFF. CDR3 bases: TGCAGTGCTTTGAAAGGGACTATAGGGAATGAGCAGTTCTTC.

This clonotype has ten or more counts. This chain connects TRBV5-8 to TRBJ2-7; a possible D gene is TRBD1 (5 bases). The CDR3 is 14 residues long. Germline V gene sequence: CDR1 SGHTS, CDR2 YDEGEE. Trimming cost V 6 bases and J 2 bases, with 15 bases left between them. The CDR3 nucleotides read TGTGCCAGCACCAATAAACAGGTCCCCTACGAGCAGTACTTC. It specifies CASTNKQVPYEQYF.

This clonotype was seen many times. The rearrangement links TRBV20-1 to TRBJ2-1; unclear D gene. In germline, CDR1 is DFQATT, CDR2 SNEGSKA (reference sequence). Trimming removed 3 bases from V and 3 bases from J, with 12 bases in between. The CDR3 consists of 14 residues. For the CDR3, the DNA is TGCAGTGCTAGTTTCTTGGCCCACTACAATGAGCAGTTCTTC. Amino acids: CSASFLAHYNEQFF.

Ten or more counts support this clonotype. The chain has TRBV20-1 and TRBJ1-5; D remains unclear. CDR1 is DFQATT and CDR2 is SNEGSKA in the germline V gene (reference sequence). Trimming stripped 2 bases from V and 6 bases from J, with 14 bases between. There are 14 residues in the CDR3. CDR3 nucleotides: TGCAGTGCTAGAACAACCGCTTACGCTCAGCCCCAGCATTTT. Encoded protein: CSARTTAYAQPQHF.

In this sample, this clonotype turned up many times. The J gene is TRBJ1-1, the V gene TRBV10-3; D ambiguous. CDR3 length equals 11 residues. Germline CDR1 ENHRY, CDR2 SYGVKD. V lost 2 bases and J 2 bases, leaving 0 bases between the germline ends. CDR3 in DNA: TGTGCCATCAGTGAGAACACTGAAGCTTTCTTT. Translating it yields CAISENTEAFF.

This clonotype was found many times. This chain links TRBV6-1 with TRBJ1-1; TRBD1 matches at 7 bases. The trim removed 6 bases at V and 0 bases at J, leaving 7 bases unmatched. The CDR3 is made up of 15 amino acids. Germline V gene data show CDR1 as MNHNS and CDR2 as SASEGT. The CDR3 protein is CASRLTGKLNTEAFF. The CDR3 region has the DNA TGTGCCAGCAGGTTGACAGGGAAGCTGAACACTGAAGCTTTCTTT.

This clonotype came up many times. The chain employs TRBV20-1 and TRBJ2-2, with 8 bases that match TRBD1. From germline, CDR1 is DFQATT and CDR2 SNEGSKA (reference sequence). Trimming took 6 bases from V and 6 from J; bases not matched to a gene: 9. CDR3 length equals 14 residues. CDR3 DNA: TGCAGTGCACGAAACAGGGGGGACGCCGGGGAGCTGTTTTTT. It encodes CSARNRGDAGELFF.

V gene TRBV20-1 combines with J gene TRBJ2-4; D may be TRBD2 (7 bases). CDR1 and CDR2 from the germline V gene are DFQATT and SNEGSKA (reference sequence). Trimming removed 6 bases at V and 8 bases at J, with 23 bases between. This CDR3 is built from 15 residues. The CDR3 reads CSAPKMGARGDIQYF. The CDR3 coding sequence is TGCAGTGCCCCTAAGATGGGGGCTCGGGGGGACATTCAGTACTTC.

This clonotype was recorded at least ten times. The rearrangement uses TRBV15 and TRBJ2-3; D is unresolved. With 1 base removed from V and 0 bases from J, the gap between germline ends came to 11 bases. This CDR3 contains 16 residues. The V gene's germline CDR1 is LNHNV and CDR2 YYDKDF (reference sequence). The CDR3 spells CATSRVRQRSTDTQYF. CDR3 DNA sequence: TGTGCCACCAGCAGAGTCCGCCAGCGCAGCACAGATACGCAGTATTTT.

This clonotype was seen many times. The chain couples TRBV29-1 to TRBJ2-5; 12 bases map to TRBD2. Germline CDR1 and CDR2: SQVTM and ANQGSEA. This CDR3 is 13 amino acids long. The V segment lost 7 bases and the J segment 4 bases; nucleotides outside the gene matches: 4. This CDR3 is CSGELAGGETQYF. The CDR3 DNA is TGCAGCGGGGAACTAGCGGGAGGAGAGACCCAGTACTTC.

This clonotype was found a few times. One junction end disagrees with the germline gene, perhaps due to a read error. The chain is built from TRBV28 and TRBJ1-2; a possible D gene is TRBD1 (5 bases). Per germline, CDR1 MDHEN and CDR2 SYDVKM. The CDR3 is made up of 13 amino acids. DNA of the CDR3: TGTGCCAGCAGTTGGCCGGGGCCGGATGGCGACACCTTC. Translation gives CASSWPGPDGDTF.

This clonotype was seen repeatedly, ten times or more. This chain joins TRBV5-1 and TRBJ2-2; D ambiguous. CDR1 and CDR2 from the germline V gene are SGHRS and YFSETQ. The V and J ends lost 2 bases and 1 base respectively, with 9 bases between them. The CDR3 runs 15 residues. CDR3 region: CASSLISLNTGELFF. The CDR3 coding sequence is TGCGCCAGCAGCTTAATATCCCTGAACACCGGGGAGCTGTTTTTT.

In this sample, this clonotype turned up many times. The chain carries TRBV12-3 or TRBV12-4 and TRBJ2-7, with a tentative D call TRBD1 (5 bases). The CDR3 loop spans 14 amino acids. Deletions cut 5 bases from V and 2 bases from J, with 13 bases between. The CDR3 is CASSPGIPPYEQYF. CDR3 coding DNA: TGTGCCAGCAGTCCAGGGATCCCGCCCTACGAGCAGTACTTC.

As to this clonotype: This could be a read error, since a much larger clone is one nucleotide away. CDR3 in amino acids: CASTLGTGPYEQYF. The CDR3 bases are TGTGCCAGTACCCTCGGGACAGGCCCCTACGAGCAGTACTTC. The J gene is TRBJ2-7, the V gene TRBV19, with 8 bases lining up with TRBD1. V shed 7 bases and J 2 bases; nucleotides not matched to a gene: 7. Germline CDR1 reads LNHDA; CDR2 reads SQIVND (reference sequence). There are 14 residues in the CDR3.